This entry is about one T cell receptor beta chain. Germline V gene data show CDR1 as SGHRS and CDR2 as YFSETQ. The CDR3 extends over 17 amino acids. J lost 6 bases, V lost 4 bases, and 10 bases had no gene match. Authors' methods: Amplification of reference gene primers provided the estimated nucleated cell counts. Using immunoSEQ multiplex PCR, the repertoire was profiled, and TCRdb retains in-frame clones only, with some absent. That table is the source of V, J and clone size, and D and trimming were worked out from the DNA. The sample includes more than 200,000 clones, around 80% of them seen just once. The sample comes from a study of blood T cell repertoires in COVID-19. Across the study: The United States, Italy and Spain supplied acute and convalescent COVID-19 samples.

The receptor comes from a woman aged 40 to 50 who had recovered from COVID-19. Sequenced input: peripheral blood. The genes are TRBV5-1 and TRBJ2-3; 14 bases map to TRBD2. The CDR3 loop reads CASSRRTSGGPPDTQYF. CDR3 nucleotides: TGCGCCAGCAGCCGTCGGACTAGCGGGGGGCCACCCGATACGCAGTATTTT.